These T cell receptor beta chains were read from a single sample in a study of blood T cell repertoires in COVID-19. Repertoires were generated with immunoSEQ multiplex PCR, while TCRdb's copy carries only in-frame clones and drops some. The data hold 210,000 or so clones, with roughly four fifths observed a single time. Material for sequencing was PBMCs or T cells enriched from blood (not recorded which). These receptors were obtained from a woman between 45 and 60 years old who had been exposed to COVID-19. Both conserved end residues are part of each CDR3. D genes are given only for firm matches. Clone sizes are given selectively: once, few, many, or a class where the clone is expanded.

v_call,clone_size,j_call,d_call,cdr3_nt,cdr3_aa
TRBV28,-,TRBJ1-5,TRBD1,TGTGCCAGCCGCTCAGGGGGCTCGGGACAGCCCCAGCATTTT,CASRSGGSGQPQHF
TRBV27,-,TRBJ2-7,-,TGTGCCAGCCCCCCCCCTAATAGTGAGAAAGACTACGAGCAGTACTTC,CASPPPNSEKDYEQYF
TRBV6-5,-,TRBJ2-1,-,TGTGCCAGCAGCCCGGTTAGCCGCAATGAGCAGTTCTTC,CASSPVSRNEQFF
TRBV12-3/TRBV12-4,-,TRBJ2-7,-,TGTGCCAGCAGTTTACAGGCTTCCTACGAGCAGTACTTC,CASSLQASYEQYF
TRBV12-5,-,TRBJ1-5,-,TGTGCTAGTGGGGAAGGGGACACTGTCTACAATCAGCCCCAGCATTTT,CASGEGDTVYNQPQHF
TRBV7-2,-,TRBJ1-1,-,TGTGCCAGCAGCTCCTTTAGTACTGAAGCTTTCTTT,CASSSFSTEAFF
TRBV7-2,once,TRBJ1-3,TRBD1,TGTGCCAGCAGCTTAGCAGGGGGCTTTTCTGGAAACACCATATATTTT,CASSLAGGFSGNTIYF
TRBV28,-,TRBJ2-7,TRBD1,TGTGCCATTTCGGACAGGTTATCCCACGAGCAGTACTTC,CAISDRLSHEQYF
TRBV19,-,TRBJ2-1,TRBD2,TGTGCCAGTAGTAACCCGGGGGGGGTCACCTACAATGAGCAGTTCTTC,CASSNPGGVTYNEQFF
TRBV29-1,many,TRBJ1-4,-,TGCAGCGTTGAGGATCCAAACAGGGAAAAACTGTTTTTT,CSVEDPNREKLFF
TRBV7-8,-,TRBJ1-4,-,TGTGCCAGCAGCTTAGGCAGGGGAAGGGATGAAAAACTGTTTTTT,CASSLGRGRDEKLFF
TRBV4-1,-,TRBJ2-6,-,TGCGCCAGCAGCCAAGGGGCAGGGTCTGGGGCCAACGTCCTGACTTTC,CASSQGAGSGANVLTF
TRBV28,-,TRBJ1-3,TRBD1,TGTGCCAGCACCCGGACAGGGGGTTCTGGAAACACCATATATTTT,CASTRTGGSGNTIYF
TRBV6-2/TRBV6-3,-,TRBJ2-5,TRBD2,TGTGCCAGCAGTTACTGGGGGGGAGAGGACCAGTACTTC,CASSYWGGEDQYF
TRBV6-6,-,TRBJ1-2,-,TGTGCCAGCTTGGGCTCAGCCAACTATGGCTACACCTTC,CASLGSANYGYTF
TRBV7-9,-,TRBJ1-3,TRBD1,TGTGCCAGCAGCCGAACCGGGACAGGGGGCCCTAGCTCTGGAAACACCATATATTTT,CASSRTGTGGPSSGNTIYF
TRBV5-1,-,TRBJ1-2,-,TGCGCCAGCAGCTTGGGGCAGGGGTTAGGCGGCTACACCTTC,CASSLGQGLGGYTF
TRBV19,-,TRBJ2-1,-,TGTGCCAGTAGTATGTCAGGCGGGGTGGCCTATGAGCAGTTCTTC,CASSMSGGVAYEQFF
TRBV27,-,TRBJ1-1,-,TGTGCCAGCAAACGGAGTCGGAACACTGAAGCTTTCTTT,CASKRSRNTEAFF
TRBV28,-,TRBJ2-1,TRBD2,TGTGCCAGCAGGCGGGAGCGGGGGGCACCCTCCTACAATGAGCAGTTCTTC,CASRRERGAPSYNEQFF
TRBV30,-,TRBJ1-2,TRBD1,TGTGCCTGGAGTGGGGACAGGGTCAACTATGGCTACACCTTC,CAWSGDRVNYGYTF
TRBV12-3/TRBV12-4,-,TRBJ2-3,TRBD2,TGTGCCAGCAGTTTAGGGGTCTCTAGCGGGGATTTT,CASSLGVSSGDF
TRBV5-1,-,TRBJ1-2,-,TGCGCCAGCAGCCGGAGGCCAGACCATGGCTACACCTTC,CASSRRPDHGYTF
TRBV4-1,once,TRBJ1-2,TRBD1,TGCGCCAGCAGCCGAGGGACAGGGGAGGGCTACACCTTC,CASSRGTGEGYTF
TRBV11-2,-,TRBJ2-1,TRBD2,TGTGCCAGCAGCTTAGATAGGGCACTAGCGGGGGCTGAGCAGTTCTTC,CASSLDRALAGAEQFF
TRBV5-5,-,TRBJ1-1,-,TGTGCCAGCAGCCTAGGCGGGGGAGGGGATGAAGCTTTCTTT,CASSLGGGGDEAFF
TRBV5-4,once,TRBJ1-3,TRBD1,TGTGCCAGCAGCGCTACAGGGGGCGCGGGAAACACCATATATTTT,CASSATGGAGNTIYF
TRBV5-1,-,TRBJ2-7,-,TGCGCCAGCAGCTTGGCCCGGTCTGCCTACGAGCAGTACTTC,CASSLARSAYEQYF
TRBV7-3,-,TRBJ2-2,-,TGTGCCAGCAGCTTGTCCCATACGAGCGGCCTCACCGGGGAGCTGTTTTTT,CASSLSHTSGLTGELFF
TRBV29-1,-,TRBJ1-1,TRBD1,TGCAGCGTTGAACAGGGGGCTTGGACTGAAGCTTTCTTT,CSVEQGAWTEAFF
TRBV5-6,-,TRBJ1-2,-,TGTGCCAGCAGCCAAGTACAGGGAAGATTAAGTGGCTACACCTTC,CASSQVQGRLSGYTF
TRBV28,-,TRBJ1-5,-,TGTGCCAGCAGTTCTCCCGGGGGAGGGTATCAGCCCCAGCATTTT,CASSSPGGGYQPQHF
TRBV19,-,TRBJ2-1,-,TGTGCTACGCGGCCCAGATACAATGAGCAGTTCTTC,CATRPRYNEQFF
TRBV4-2,-,TRBJ2-2,TRBD2,TGTGCCAGCTCCCCCGCATCTAGGCGGGGGAGTTACACCGGGGAGCTGTTTTTT,CASSPASRRGSYTGELFF
TRBV4-2,-,TRBJ1-1,-,TGTGCCAGCAGCCAAGATCCAGGGACTGAAGCTTTCTTT,CASSQDPGTEAFF
TRBV12-3/TRBV12-4,-,TRBJ1-2,-,TGTGCCAGCAGCGACACAGGGAATGGCTACACCTTC,CASSDTGNGYTF